This T cell receptor beta chain stems from a study of response to subunit inactivated influenza vaccine. MiXCR, run by TCRdb on the RT-PCR reads, gives a single entry per CDR3 protein. The sample lists roughly 760,000 distinct CDR3 sequences; 21% were seen once. V shed 4 bases and J 5 bases; nucleotides not matched to a gene: 12. CDR3 length: 17 residues. The clonotype originates from a man in his fifties or sixties who received an inactivated influenza vaccine. The rearrangement links TRBV12-3 or TRBV12-4 to TRBJ2-5, with 11 bases lining up with TRBD1. The starting material was PBMCs from blood, obtained 5 to 6 days after vaccination. The CDR3 loop is CASSSLRTGGVGETQYF. Here the CDR3 DNA reads TGTGCCAGCAGTTCCCTAAGGACAGGGGGCGTGGGGGAGACCCAGTACTTC.